The T cell receptor beta chain under discussion was sequenced for a study of T cell changes during pregnancy in multiple sclerosis (dated by TCRdb to the late 2010s). Study-wide context: In women with multiple sclerosis, the researchers looked at how the T cell repertoire shifted as pregnancy progressed.

Including cysteine and phenylalanine, the CDR3 has 14 amino acids. Kept here is only the CDR3 DNA, which spans 42 bases and is read in frame from base 1. V was cut back by 0 bases and J by 9 bases, leaving a gap of 15 bases between them. Library preparation used the immunoSEQ multiplex PCR assay. This immuneACCESS table, as held by TCRdb, lists in-frame sequences with V and J called but not all clones. Of the missing ones, under half trace to an unresolved V gene in checked studies; the others have no known cause. The sample yields 40,000 to 45,000 clones; approximately 92% were counted once. The top ten hold roughly 1.1% of the sample. Points on this clone: Its antigen is not yet known. Base qualities are missing; no much larger clone stands one base away.

Material: CD4+ T cells from peripheral blood mononuclear cells, obtained in the first trimester of pregnancy. The rearrangement joined TRBV5-3 to TRBJ1-1; the D gene is perhaps TRBD1, from 6 matching bases. TRBV5-3 is marked as an open reading frame, function uncertain. This TCR came from a female donor with multiple sclerosis, enrolled in a pregnancy study. In nucleotides, the sequence is TGTGCCAGAAGCTTGGACAGGGTGACCCCTAAAGCTTTCTTT. Protein translation: CARSLDRVTPKAFF.